The clone carrying this T cell receptor (beta chain) occurred a few times. V shed 6 bases and J shed 8 bases, with 14 bases lying between them. The CDR3 has 14 residues. Per germline, CDR1 MNHEY and CDR2 SMNVEV (reference sequence). The data derive from a study of beta chain features in type 1 diabetes. Reverse transcription of all isolated RNA meant that expressed TCRB transcripts were sequenced. About 3.57 million reads were obtained on average from naive, central memory and regulatory T cell samples. Using immunoSEQ multiplex PCR, the repertoire was profiled, and TCRdb retains in-frame clones only, with some absent. The sample lists fewer than 250,000 clones; roughly 13% were seen once. Via CD45RO/CCR7/CD25/CD127/CD95/CD27, cells of the CD4+ naive, central memory, regulatory and stem cell-like memory subsets were sorted. Populations obtained by sorting all exceeded 98% purity.

This chain connects TRBV27 to TRBJ1-6; D gene unclear. Material for sequencing was naive CD4+ T cells from blood. The source is a woman aged 40-49 years in good health. The CDR3 DNA follows: TGTGCCAGCAGAGAAGCGCCCGGCTATTCACCCCTCCACTTT. Protein: CASREAPGYSPLHF.